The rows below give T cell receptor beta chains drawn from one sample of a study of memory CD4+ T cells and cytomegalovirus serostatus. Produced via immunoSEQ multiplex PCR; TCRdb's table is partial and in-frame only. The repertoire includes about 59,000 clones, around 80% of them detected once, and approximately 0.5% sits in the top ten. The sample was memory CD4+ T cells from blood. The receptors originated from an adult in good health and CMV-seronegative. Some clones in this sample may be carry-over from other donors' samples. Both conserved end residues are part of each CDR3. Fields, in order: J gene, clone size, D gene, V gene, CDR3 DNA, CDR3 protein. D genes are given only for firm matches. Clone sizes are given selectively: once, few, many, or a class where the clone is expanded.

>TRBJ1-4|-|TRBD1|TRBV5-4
TGTGCCAGCAGACCCGACAGGGAAAGTGAAAAACTGTTTTTT
CASRPDRESEKLFF
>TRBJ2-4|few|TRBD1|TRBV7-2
TGTGCCAGCAGCGATCGACAGGGCATTCAGTACTTC
CASSDRQGIQYF
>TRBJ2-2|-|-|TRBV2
TGTGCCAGCGCGTACACCGGGGAGCTGTTTTTT
CASAYTGELFF
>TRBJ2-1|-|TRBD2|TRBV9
TGTGCCAGCAGCGGCCGGACTAGCGGGGGCAATGAGCAGTTCTTC
CASSGRTSGGNEQFF
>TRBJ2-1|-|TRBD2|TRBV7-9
TGTGCCAGCAGCTTAGTACTTATCACTAGCGAGAGCAATGAGCAGTTCTTC
CASSLVLITSESNEQFF
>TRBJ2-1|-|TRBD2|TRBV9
TGTGCCAGCAGCGAGGGGGCTAGCGGGACGGGTGAGCAGTTCTTC
CASSEGASGTGEQFF
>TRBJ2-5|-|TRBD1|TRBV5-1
TGCGCCAGCAGACCCAGGACAGGGTCGCAGGAGACCCAGTACTTC
CASRPRTGSQETQYF
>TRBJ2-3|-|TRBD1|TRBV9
TGTGCCAGCAGCGTCGACAGGGCCGCAGATACGCAGTATTTT
CASSVDRAADTQYF
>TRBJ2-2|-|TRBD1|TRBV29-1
TGCAGCGTTGGTTTCGGGTACAGGGGAACCGGGGAGCTGTTTTTT
CSVGFGYRGTGELFF
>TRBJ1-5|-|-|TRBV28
TGTGCCAGCAGTTTTGTCCGGGGCAATCAGCCCCAGCATTTT
CASSFVRGNQPQHF
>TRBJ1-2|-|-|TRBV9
TGTGCCAGCAGCGTAGAGGCTGGGACGGTAGGGGGCTACACCTTC
CASSVEAGTVGGYTF
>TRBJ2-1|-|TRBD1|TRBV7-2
TGTGCCAGCAGCACGAGACAGGGTATGATTCGCAATGAGCAGTTCTTC
CASSTRQGMIRNEQFF
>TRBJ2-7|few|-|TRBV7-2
TGTGCCAGCAGCTTAGAGGGGGTAGGGGCGGTAACCTACGAGCAGTACTTC
CASSLEGVGAVTYEQYF
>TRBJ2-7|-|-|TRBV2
TGTGCCAGCAAACGGGAGACAGACCACTACGAGCAGTACTTC
CASKRETDHYEQYF
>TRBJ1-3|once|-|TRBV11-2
TGTGCCAGCAGCTTAAGGCCCGGAGGGGGAAACACCATATATTTT
CASSLRPGGGNTIYF
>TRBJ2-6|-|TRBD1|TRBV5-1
TGCGCCAGCCGGGACAGCTCTGGGGCCAACGTCCTGACTTTC
CASRDSSGANVLTF
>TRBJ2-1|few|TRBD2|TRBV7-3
TGTGCCAGCAGCCAGGGACTAGCGGAGTACAATGAGCAGTTCTTC
CASSQGLAEYNEQFF
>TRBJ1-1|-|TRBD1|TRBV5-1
TGCGCCAGCAGCTTACAGGGGGCCGGCGACACTGAAGCTTTCTTT
CASSLQGAGDTEAFF
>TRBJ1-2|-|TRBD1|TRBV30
TGTGCCTGGAGCCGGGACAGGCCTTATGGCTACACCTTC
CAWSRDRPYGYTF
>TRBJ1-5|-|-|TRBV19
TGTGCCAGTAGTCCCGGGGGGGAACAGCCCCAGCATTTT
CASSPGGEQPQHF
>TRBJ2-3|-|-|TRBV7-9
TGTGCCAGCAGCTTATGGGGAAGGGGCACAGATACGCAGTATTTT
CASSLWGRGTDTQYF
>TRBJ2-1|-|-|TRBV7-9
TGTGCCAGCAGTCGCACCGGGAGAGGGGGCATTAATGAGCAGTTCTTC
CASSRTGRGGINEQFF
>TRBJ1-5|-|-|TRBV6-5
TGTGCCAGCAATCAGGGTGGCCGGATCAATCAGCCCCAGCATTTT
CASNQGGRINQPQHF
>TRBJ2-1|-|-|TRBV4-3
TGCGCCAGCAGCCAAGATACTGTCGACAATGAGCAGTTCTTC
CASSQDTVDNEQFF
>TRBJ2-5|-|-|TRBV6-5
TGTGCCAGCAGTTACTCATGGGACCATCAAGAGACCCAGTACTTC
CASSYSWDHQETQYF